These 32 T cell receptor beta chains came from one sample sequenced in a study of early T cells in non-severe SARS-CoV-2 infection. TCRdb itself ran the 5' RACE reads through MiXCR, one entry per CDR3 protein. The sample lists tens of thousands of distinct CDR3 sequences, 3% to 4.5% occurring once. Sequences were obtained from whole blood. The receptor set was obtained from an adult who was a healthcare worker with PCR-confirmed SARS-CoV-2 infection or an uninfected control (not recorded which).

This clonotype was counted at least ten times. The chain employs TRBV7-9 and TRBJ2-3, with no clear D. Germline CDR1 is SEHNR and CDR2 is FQNEAQ (reference sequence). The CDR3 has 13 residues. V lost 4 bases and J lost 4, with 9 bases in between. CDR3 coding DNA: TGTGCCAGCAGCTCAGGTTCCGCAGATACGCAGTATTTT. Translating it yields CASSSGSADTQYF.

This clonotype occurred many times. The V call is TRBV7-9, the J call TRBJ2-7, with TRBD1 matching over 7 bases. Germline V CDR1 and CDR2: SEHNR, FQNEAQ (reference sequence). V lost 1 base and J lost 5; bases outside the gene matches: 5. This CDR3 has 14 amino acids. CDR3 bases: TGTGCCAGCAGCTTAGGACAGGGAAGTCACGAGCAGTACTTC. Translated, it gives CASSLGQGSHEQYF. The full variable domain, completed using reference TRBV7-9 and TRBJ2-7, is DTGVSQNPRHKITKRGQNVTFRCDPISEHNRLYWYRQTLGQGPEFLTYFQNEAQLEKSRLLSDRFSAERPKGSFSTLEIQRTEQGDSAMYLCASSLGQGSHEQYFGPGTRLTVT.

This clonotype was detected a few times. The CDR3 sequence is CASSMGLAGASGANVLTF. The CDR3 nucleotides are TGTGCCAGCAGCATGGGACTAGCGGGAGCTTCTGGGGCCAACGTCCTGACTTTC. The rearrangement links TRBV7-6 to TRBJ2-6; 14 nucleotides agree with TRBD2. After removal of 5 bases from V and 1 base from J, the junction contained 4 bases not matched to a gene. The V gene's germline CDR1 is SGHVS and CDR2 FNYEAQ. The CDR3 sequence is 18 residues long.

This clonotype was observed many times. The rearrangement uses TRBV6-2 or TRBV6-3 and TRBJ2-2; the match to TRBD2 covers 7 bases. The J segment lost 6 bases and the V segment lost 5 bases, leaving 9 bases of the junction unmatched. This CDR3 contains 15 residues. The germline gives CDR1 MNHEY, CDR2 SVGEGT. The DNA of the CDR3 is TGTGCCAGCAGTACGGGGCTAGCGGAGGCCGGGGAGCTGTTTTTT. This gives the protein CASSTGLAEAGELFF.

Only a few counts were recorded for this clonotype. The CDR3 nucleotides are TGTGCCAGCAGCTTTGGGGACAGGGTAGAAGAAAAACTGTTTTTT. Translating it yields CASSFGDRVEEKLFF. The J gene is TRBJ1-4, the V gene TRBV11-2; 9 positions agree with TRBD1. The V segment lost 3 bases and the J segment 8 bases; nucleotides outside the gene matches: 7. The CDR3 covers 15 residues. Per the germline V gene, CDR1 is SGHAT and CDR2 is FQNNGV. Full variable domain (missing parts from reference TRBV11-2 and TRBJ1-4): EAGVAQSPRYKIIEKRQSVAFWCNPISGHATLYWYQQILGQGPKLLIQFQNNGVVDDSQLPKDRFSAERLKGVDSTLKIQPAKLEDSAVYLCASSFGDRVEEKLFFGSGTQLSVL.

Ten or more counts support this clonotype. V gene TRBV10-3 combines with J gene TRBJ2-5; D gene ambiguous. This CDR3 comprises 13 residues. V lost 2 bases and J lost 3, with 7 bases in between. In germline, CDR1 is ENHRY, CDR2 SYGVKD. The CDR3: CAISEGQKETQYF. In DNA, the CDR3 is TGTGCCATCAGTGAGGGCCAGAAAGAGACCCAGTACTTC.

In this sample, this clonotype turned up many times. J is TRBJ2-7 and V is TRBV6-2 or TRBV6-3, with 10 bases fitting TRBD1. This CDR3 has 15 residues. The germline CDR1 and CDR2 sequences are MNHEY and SVGEGT. V gave up 6 bases and J gave up 1 base; unmatched junction bases: 6. CDR3 loop: CASSARTGGSYEQYV. CDR3 DNA sequence: TGTGCCAGCAGCGCAAGGACAGGGGGTTCCTACGAGCAGTACGTC.

The table lists this clonotype with a count of one. This chain connects TRBV29-1 to TRBJ2-5; the D gene is possibly TRBD2 (7 bases). CDR1 SQVTM and CDR2 ANQGSEA come from the germline V gene. This CDR3 has 13 residues. V gave up 6 bases and J gave up 4 bases, with 15 bases separating them. Written as DNA, the CDR3 is TGCAGCGTCTCTAGGGGGGGAGGAGAGACCCAGTACTTC. This codes for CSVSRGGGETQYF.

This clonotype was found many times. The rearrangement links TRBV24-1 to TRBJ1-5, with a possible D match to TRBD1 (6 bases). CDR1 and CDR2 (germline): KGHDR, SFDVKD. The CDR3 is made up of 14 amino acids. V shed 3 bases and J shed 5 bases, with 10 bases lying between them. In DNA, the CDR3 is TGTGCCACCAGTGATCGGGGGGCCGATCAGCCCCAGCATTTT. The encoded protein is CATSDRGADQPQHF.

A few counts support this clonotype. The CDR3 reads CASSPRGAGGAEQFF. For the CDR3, the DNA is TGTGCCAGCAGCCCCCGAGGAGCGGGAGGGGCTGAGCAGTTCTTC. The chain carries TRBV7-6 and TRBJ2-1, with TRBD2 matching 10 bases. V lost 5 bases, J lost 9 bases, and 10 bases stayed unmatched. Germline lookup yields CDR1 SGHVS and CDR2 FNYEAQ. The CDR3 totals 15 residues.

This clonotype has more than one count but fewer than ten. V usage is TRBV14 and J usage is TRBJ1-1, with D tentatively TRBD1 (6 bases). Between the trimmed V and J ends, which lost 1 base and 4 bases, there was a span of 16 bases. This CDR3 is 16 amino acids long. The germline V gene encodes CDR1 SGHDN and CDR2 FVKESK. The CDR3 loop is CASSQAVGQGPTEAFF. CDR3 nucleotide sequence: TGTGCCAGCAGCCAAGCGGTCGGTCAGGGGCCCACTGAAGCTTTCTTT. Using reference TRBV14 and TRBJ1-1 for the parts outside the CDR3, the full variable domain is EAGVTQFPSHSVIEKGQTVTLRCDPISGHDNLYWYRRVMGKEIKFLLHFVKESKQDESGMPNNRFLAERTGGTYSTLKVQPAELEDSGVYFCASSQAVGQGPTEAFFGQGTRLTVV.

This clonotype was detected many times. This chain connects TRBV12-3 or TRBV12-4 to TRBJ1-1, with a tentative D call TRBD1 (6 bases). The CDR3 covers 13 residues. The V gene lost 5 bases and the J gene lost 6 bases, with 13 bases spanning the gap. CDR3 residues: CASSGTGIAEAFF. The CDR3 nucleotides are TGTGCCAGCAGTGGAACAGGGATCGCTGAAGCTTTCTTT.

V and J are TRBV12-3 or TRBV12-4 and TRBJ2-2; D is unresolved. The V end was cut by 7 bases, the J end by 5 bases, with 11 bases between. This CDR3 has 13 residues. The CDR3 spells CASTLQITGELFF. CDR3 bases: TGTGCCAGCACTCTACAGATAACCGGGGAGCTGTTTTTT.

In its sample, this clonotype was seen many times. The CDR3 reads CATSDPSGISYNEQFF. The CDR3 bases are TGTGCCACCAGTGATCCTAGCGGGATCTCGTACAATGAGCAGTTCTTC. J is TRBJ2-1 and V is TRBV24-1; TRBD2 agrees at 9 bases. J was trimmed by 4 bases and V by 3 bases; bases with no gene match: 6. CDR1 is KGHDR and CDR2 is SFDVKD in the germline V gene. The CDR3 consists of 16 residues.

This clonotype showed up many times. CDR3 DNA: TGCAGCGTTGAAGCGGGGACTAGCGGGAGGATAGCCAAAAACATTCAGTACTTC. Translation: CSVEAGTSGRIAKNIQYF. This chain uses TRBV29-1 with TRBJ2-4, with 15 bases fitting TRBD2. The CDR3 runs 18 residues. The germline CDR1 and CDR2 sequences are SQVTM and ANQGSEA. J lost 0 bases, V lost 1 base, and 4 bases had no gene match.

This clonotype has ten or more counts. V and J are TRBV19 and TRBJ1-2, with D unresolved. The CDR3 has 13 amino acids. Trimming stripped 6 bases from V and 2 bases from J, with 10 bases between. Germline-derived CDR1 and CDR2 are LNHDA and SQIVND (reference sequence). The DNA of the CDR3 is TGTGCCAGTAGGAGCCAGATAAACTATGGCTACACCTTC. Translated, it gives CASRSQINYGYTF. The full variable domain, rest sourced from reference TRBV19 and TRBJ1-2, is DGGITQSPKYLFRKEGQNVTLSCEQNLNHDAMYWYRQDPGQGLRLIYYSQIVNDFQKGDIAEGYSVSREKKESFPLTVTSAQKNPTAFYLCASRSQINYGYTFGSGTRLTVV.

The V call is TRBV28, the J call TRBJ2-5, with 7 bases fitting TRBD1. Germline V gene sequence: CDR1 MDHEN, CDR2 SYDVKM. The CDR3 contains 14 residues. V lost 6 bases, J lost 2 bases, and 6 bases stayed unmatched. CDR3 in amino acids: CASSKDRAQETQYF. CDR3 nucleotides: TGTGCCAGCAGCAAAGACAGGGCACAAGAGACCCAGTACTTC.

Concerning this clonotype itself: A much larger clone lies a single base off, so this may be a read error. DNA of the CDR3: TGTGCCAGCAGCCCAAGTTGGCTAGTGCATAACTCCTACGAGCAGTACTTC. Residues: CASSPSWLVHNSYEQYF. This chain connects TRBV7-2 to TRBJ2-7, with unresolved D. Deletions cut 5 bases from V and 0 bases from J, with 20 bases between. The CDR3 totals 17 residues. Germline V CDR1 and CDR2: SGHTA, FQGNSA.

This clonotype appeared many times. The V and J genes are TRBV18 and TRBJ1-1; D is perhaps TRBD1 (6 bases). Germline loops: CDR1 KGHSH, CDR2 LQKENI. Trimming cost V 3 bases and J 0 bases, with 11 bases left between them. CDR3 length: 15 amino acids. CDR3 sequence (DNA): TGTGCCAGCTCACCGGACAGATTCCTGAACACTGAAGCTTTCTTT. This sequence encodes CASSPDRFLNTEAFF.

Ten or more counts support this clonotype. The chain links TRBV6-6 to TRBJ1-5; 7 bases map to TRBD1. V shed 7 bases, J shed 4 bases, and the junction held 4 bases outside the gene matches. The CDR3 loop spans 13 amino acids. In germline, CDR1 is MNHNY, CDR2 SVGAGI (reference sequence). CDR3 nucleotide sequence: TGTGCCAGCACTCAACAGGGGAATCAGCCCCAGCATTTT. Translating it yields CASTQQGNQPQHF.

This clonotype was counted many times. The rearrangement uses TRBV6-5 and TRBJ2-1; D unclear. Trimming cost V 0 bases and J 6 bases, with 9 bases left between them. The CDR3 length is 14 residues. Germline assignment: CDR1 MNHEY and CDR2 SVGAGI. The CDR3 reads CASSYSMRSNEQFF. CDR3 bases: TGTGCCAGCAGTTACTCGATGAGAAGCAATGAGCAGTTCTTC.

This clonotype showed up just a few times. The chain uses TRBV11-2 and TRBJ2-5; 8 nucleotides line up with TRBD2. This CDR3 is 15 amino acids long. In germline, CDR1 is SGHAT, CDR2 FQNNGV. V trimming: 3 bases; J trimming: 2 bases; junction bases outside the gene matches: 5. The CDR3 reads CASSFPRGGQETQYF. CDR3 DNA: TGTGCCAGCAGCTTCCCCCGGGGGGGGCAAGAGACCCAGTACTTC. The whole variable domain, filled in from reference TRBV11-2 and TRBJ2-5, reads EAGVAQSPRYKIIEKRQSVAFWCNPISGHATLYWYQQILGQGPKLLIQFQNNGVVDDSQLPKDRFSAERLKGVDSTLKIQPAKLEDSAVYLCASSFPRGGQETQYFGPGTRLLVL.

This clonotype was counted a few times. J is TRBJ2-1 and V is TRBV20-1; the D gene is possibly TRBD2 (6 bases). Trimming took 6 bases from V and 7 from J, leaving 16 bases between them. The length of the CDR3 is 13 residues. CDR1 is DFQATT and CDR2 is SNEGSKA in the germline V gene (reference sequence). CDR3 DNA sequence: TGCAGTGCGGACGGGACTCTGCAAAATGAGCAGTTCTTC. Its translation: CSADGTLQNEQFF.

There are many counts of this clonotype. J is TRBJ2-5 and V is TRBV15; a weak D match, TRBD2 (5 bases). This CDR3 is built from 14 residues. The germline gives CDR1 LNHNV, CDR2 YYDKDF (reference sequence). V was shortened by 3 bases and J by 2 bases, with 10 bases between the two germline ends. The CDR3 loop is CATSRGESQETQYF. Written as DNA, the CDR3 is TGTGCCACCAGCAGGGGAGAGTCGCAAGAGACCCAGTACTTC. Drawing the rest from reference TRBV15 and TRBJ2-5, the complete variable domain is DAMVIQNPRYQVTQFGKPVTLSCSQTLNHNVMYWYQQKSSQAPKLLFHYYDKDFNNEADTPDNFQSRRPNTSFCFLDIRSPGLGDTAMYLCATSRGESQETQYFGPGTRLLVL.

This clonotype showed up many times. The chain's CDR3 is CATSRRQVVEEKLFF. In nucleotides, the CDR3 is TGTGCCACCAGCAGGAGACAGGTCGTGGAGGAAAAACTGTTTTTT. V and J are TRBV15 and TRBJ1-4, with D possibly TRBD1 on 6 matching bases. The CDR3 consists of 15 residues. The germline V gene has CDR1 LNHNV and CDR2 YYDKDF (reference sequence). Trimming stripped 3 bases from V and 8 bases from J, with 16 bases between.

This clonotype was picked up many times. The V and J genes are TRBV12-3 or TRBV12-4 and TRBJ1-5; a weak D match, TRBD1 (6 bases). CDR3 size: 12 residues. The germline V and J ends were trimmed by 6 bases and 7 bases, with 10 bases remaining between them. In DNA form, the CDR3 reads TGTGCCAGCAGCCGAGGACAGCAGCCCCAGCATTTT. Amino acids: CASSRGQQPQHF.

This clonotype was seen only a few times. The chain uses TRBV19 and TRBJ2-3; no clear D gene. The ends were cut back, 4 bases at V and 2 bases at J, with 10 bases in the middle. CDR3 length equals 14 residues. Germline V gene sequence: CDR1 LNHDA, CDR2 SQIVND (reference sequence). The CDR3 is CASSTRVITDTQYF. CDR3 in DNA: TGTGCCAGTAGTACCCGGGTCATCACAGATACGCAGTATTTT.

This clonotype was found a few times. The V gene is TRBV7-2, the J gene TRBJ1-2, with TRBD1 matching 9 bases. The CDR3 sequence is 15 residues long. J gave up 4 bases and V 5 bases, and 8 bases lay outside the gene matches. Per germline, CDR1 SGHTA and CDR2 FQGNSA. The CDR3 DNA reads TGTGCCAGCAGCCCCCGGACAGGGGAAGGCTATGGCTACACCTTC. Protein sequence: CASSPRTGEGYGYTF.

This clonotype has at least ten counts. The chain is built from TRBV4-1 and TRBJ2-1, with 12 bases lining up with TRBD2. The CDR3 loop spans 17 amino acids. Germline CDR1 reads MGHRA; CDR2 reads YSYEKL. V gave up 4 bases and J gave up 9 bases; unmatched junction bases: 13. CDR3 sequence (DNA): TGCGCCAGCAGCCCCAAGAGGGCTAGCGGGAGGGACGTTGAGCAGTTCTTC. Translation: CASSPKRASGRDVEQFF.

V usage is TRBV20-1 and J usage is TRBJ2-7; 13 bases align to TRBD2. Unmatched junction bases numbered 6, after V lost 6 bases and J lost 7 bases. Germline lookup yields CDR1 DFQATT and CDR2 SNEGSKA (reference sequence). The CDR3 runs to 13 residues. DNA of the CDR3: TGCAGTGCCAAGACTAGCGGGAGGCAGGAGCAGTACTTC. Translation: CSAKTSGRQEQYF.

This clonotype showed up many times. The chain recombines TRBV29-1 with TRBJ2-7, with D maybe TRBD2 (6 bases). Germline loops: CDR1 SQVTM, CDR2 ANQGSEA. V lost 3 bases to trimming and J lost 4 bases, with 19 bases between them. The CDR3 covers 15 residues. CDR3 nucleotide sequence: TGCAGCGTTGACAGTGTGGTTGGAGGGACGTACGAGCAGTACTTC. This codes for CSVDSVVGGTYEQYF.

In its sample, this clonotype was seen a few times. V and J are TRBV7-2 and TRBJ2-7, with 15 bases aligning to TRBD2. The CDR3 covers 13 residues. CDR1 is SGHTA, CDR2 FQGNSA, per germline. Trimming took 8 bases from V and 7 from J; bases not matched to a gene: 3. In DNA form, the CDR3 reads TGTGCCAGCGGACTAGCGGGAGGGAGGGAGCAGTACTTC. This encodes CASGLAGGREQYF. The whole variable domain, filled in from reference TRBV7-2 and TRBJ2-7, reads GAGVSQSPSNKVTEKGKDVELRCDPISGHTALYWYRQSLGQGLEFLIYFQGNSAPDKSGLPSDRFSAERTGGSVSTLTIQRTQQEDSAVYLCASGLAGGREQYFGPGTRLTVT.